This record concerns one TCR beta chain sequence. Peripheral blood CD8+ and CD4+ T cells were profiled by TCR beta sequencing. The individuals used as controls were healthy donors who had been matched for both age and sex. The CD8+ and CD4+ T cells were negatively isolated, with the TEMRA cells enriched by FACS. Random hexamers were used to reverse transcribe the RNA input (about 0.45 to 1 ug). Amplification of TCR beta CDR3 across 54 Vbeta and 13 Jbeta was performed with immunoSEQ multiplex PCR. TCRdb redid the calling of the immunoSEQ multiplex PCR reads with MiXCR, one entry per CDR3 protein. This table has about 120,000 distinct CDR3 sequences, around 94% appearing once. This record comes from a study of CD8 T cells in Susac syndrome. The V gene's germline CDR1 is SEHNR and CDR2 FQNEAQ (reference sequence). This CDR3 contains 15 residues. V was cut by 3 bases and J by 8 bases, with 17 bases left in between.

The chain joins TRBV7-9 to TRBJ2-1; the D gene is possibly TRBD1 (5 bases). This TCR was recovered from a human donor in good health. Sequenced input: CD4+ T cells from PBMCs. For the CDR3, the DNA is TGTGCCAGCAGCTTCCAACTGGCGCAGGGCGATGAGCAGTTCTTC. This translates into CASSFQLAQGDEQFF.